The following is a TCR beta chain sequence with its context. TCRdb keeps only in-frame clones here, not all; method: immunoSEQ multiplex PCR. The table lists about 120,000 clones, 90% of them singletons, with 3.5% to 5.5% in the top ten. The sample originates from a study of blood T cell repertoires in COVID-19. The CDR3 runs 16 residues. V dropped 2 bases and J dropped 0; count of bases not matched to a gene: 7. In germline, CDR1 is SQVTM, CDR2 ANQGSEA. Material for sequencing was peripheral blood. This TCR was sampled from a man aged 55 to 70 with COVID-19, enrolled during active disease. The V call is TRBV29-1, the J call TRBJ2-7; 10 nucleotides align to TRBD2. CDR3 DNA sequence: TGCAGCGTTGAAATTAGGACTAGCGGCCTCTCCTACGAGCAGTACTTC. It is translated as CSVEIRTSGLSYEQYF.